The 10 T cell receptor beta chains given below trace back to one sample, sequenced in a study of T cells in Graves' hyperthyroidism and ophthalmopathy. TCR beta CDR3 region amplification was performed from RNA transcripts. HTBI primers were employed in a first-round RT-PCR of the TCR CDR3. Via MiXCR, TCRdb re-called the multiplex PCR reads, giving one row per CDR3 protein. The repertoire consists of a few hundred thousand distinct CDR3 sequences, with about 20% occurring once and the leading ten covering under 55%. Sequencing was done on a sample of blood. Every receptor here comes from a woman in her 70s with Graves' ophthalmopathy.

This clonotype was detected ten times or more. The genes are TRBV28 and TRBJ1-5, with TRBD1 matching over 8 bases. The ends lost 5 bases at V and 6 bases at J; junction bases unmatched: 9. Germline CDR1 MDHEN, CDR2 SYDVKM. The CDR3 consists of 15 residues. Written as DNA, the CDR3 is TGTGCCAGCAGTACGAGGACAGGGATAGGTCAGCCCCAGCATTTT. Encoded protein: CASSTRTGIGQPQHF.

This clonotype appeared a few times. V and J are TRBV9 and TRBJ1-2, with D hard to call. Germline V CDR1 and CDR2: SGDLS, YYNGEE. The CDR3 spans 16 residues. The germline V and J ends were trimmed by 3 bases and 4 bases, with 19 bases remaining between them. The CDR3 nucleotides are TGTGCCAGCAGCGCCCCGAGAGGTCTAGAGGGCTATGGCTACACCTTC. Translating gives CASSAPRGLEGYGYTF. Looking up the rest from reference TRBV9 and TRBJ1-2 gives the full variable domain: DSGVTQTPKHLITATGQRVTLRCSPRSGDLSVYWYQQSLDQGLQFLIQYYNGEERAKGNILERFSAQQFPDLHSELNLSSLELGDSALYFCASSAPRGLEGYGYTFGSGTRLTVV.

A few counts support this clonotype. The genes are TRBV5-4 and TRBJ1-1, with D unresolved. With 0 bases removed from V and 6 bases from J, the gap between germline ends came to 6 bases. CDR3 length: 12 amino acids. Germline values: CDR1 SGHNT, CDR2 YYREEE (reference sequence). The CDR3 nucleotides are TGTGCCAGCAGCTTGGATGTCTCTGAAGCTTTCTTT. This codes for CASSLDVSEAFF.

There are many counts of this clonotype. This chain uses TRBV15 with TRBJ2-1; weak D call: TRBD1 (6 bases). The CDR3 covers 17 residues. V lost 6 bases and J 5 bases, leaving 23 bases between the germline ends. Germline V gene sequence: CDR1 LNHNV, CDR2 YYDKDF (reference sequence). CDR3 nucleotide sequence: TGTGCCACCAGTGGGTCTCAAACAGGGAGTTTAAACAATGAGCAGTTCTTC. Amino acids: CATSGSQTGSLNNEQFF.

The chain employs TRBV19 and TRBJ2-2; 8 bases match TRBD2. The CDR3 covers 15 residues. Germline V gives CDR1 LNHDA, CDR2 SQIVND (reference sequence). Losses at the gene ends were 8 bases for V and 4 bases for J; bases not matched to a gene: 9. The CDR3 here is CASGSSGTLTGELFF. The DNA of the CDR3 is TGTGCCAGTGGTAGTAGCGGGACACTCACCGGGGAGCTGTTTTTT.

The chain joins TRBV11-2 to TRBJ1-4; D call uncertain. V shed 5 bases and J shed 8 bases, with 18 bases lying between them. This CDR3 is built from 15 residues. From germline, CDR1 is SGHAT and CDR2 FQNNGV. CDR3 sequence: CASSVRRTSSEKLFF. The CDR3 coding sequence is TGTGCCAGCAGCGTCAGACGGACTTCCAGCGAAAAACTGTTTTTT.

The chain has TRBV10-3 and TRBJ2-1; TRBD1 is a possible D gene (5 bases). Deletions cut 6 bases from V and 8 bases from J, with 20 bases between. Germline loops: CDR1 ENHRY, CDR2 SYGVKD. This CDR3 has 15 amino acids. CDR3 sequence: CAISSTEALHDEQFF. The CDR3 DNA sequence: TGTGCCATCAGCTCGACAGAGGCCCTTCACGATGAGCAGTTCTTC.

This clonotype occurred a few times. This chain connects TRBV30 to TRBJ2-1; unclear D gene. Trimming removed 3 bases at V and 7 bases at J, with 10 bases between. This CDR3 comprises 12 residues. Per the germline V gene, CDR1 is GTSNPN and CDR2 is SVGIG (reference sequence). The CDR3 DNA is TGTGCCTGGAGGGCCGGGTGGAATGAGCAGTTCTTC. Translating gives CAWRAGWNEQFF. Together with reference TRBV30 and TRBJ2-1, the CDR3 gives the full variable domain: SQTIHQWPATLVQPVGSPLSLECTVEGTSNPNLYWYRQAAGRGLQLLFYSVGIGQISSEVPQNLSASRPQDRQFILSSKKLLLSDSGFYLCAWRAGWNEQFFGPGTRLTVL.

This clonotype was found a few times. The CDR3 is CSASGTSGISEQFF. CDR3 sequence (DNA): TGCAGTGCTAGCGGGACTAGCGGGATCAGTGAGCAGTTCTTC. The chain is built from TRBV20-1 and TRBJ2-1; 13 bases are a match to TRBD2. V lost 3 bases and J lost 9; bases outside the gene matches: 5. The CDR3 sequence is 14 residues long. Germline V CDR1 and CDR2: DFQATT, SNEGSKA (reference sequence).

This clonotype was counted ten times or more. The CDR3 DNA is TGTGCCAGCAGTTACGGTAGCGGGAGTGGTACGCAGTATTTT. This sequence encodes CASSYGSGSGTQYF. V gene TRBV6-5 combines with J gene TRBJ2-3; 9 bases are shared with TRBD2. Germline trimming cut 2 bases from V and 8 bases from J; bases unmatched to any gene: 5. The length of the CDR3 is 14 residues. Germline lookup yields CDR1 MNHEY and CDR2 SVGAGI.